One and the same sample provided the 28 T cell receptor beta chains below, sequenced in a study of beta chain features in type 1 diabetes (dated by TCRdb to 2017 to 2018). The research as a whole found: In all four CD4+ subsets, TCRB CDR3 length was moderately but significantly shorter in type 1 diabetes patients.

These receptors are not linked to any known antigen. To prepare the library, the immunoSEQ multiplex PCR assay was applied. The entire isolated RNA was reverse transcribed using the High Capacity cDNA Reverse Transcription Kit, and thus expressed TCRB transcripts were sequenced. TCRdb retrieved this table from immuneACCESS and kept in-frame rearrangements only. Not all clones are present; in checked studies, unresolved V genes account for under half, and no reason is known for the remainder. For this sample there are tens of thousands of clones; approximately 43% appear just once. The ten largest make up around 0.13% of the sample. Sample: stem cell memory CD4+ T cells from blood. In the paper's terms, the cell subset or site label means: stem cell-like memory CD4+ T cells. These receptors came from a man younger than 45 with type 1 diabetes.

This clone was counted once. The J gene is TRBJ2-1, the V gene TRBV2; TRBD1 agrees at 9 bases. The CDR3 spans 13 residues. Trimming removed 7 bases from V and 9 bases from J; junction bases left unmatched: 7. Germline V gene data show CDR1 as SNHLY and CDR2 as FYNNEI. Written as DNA, the CDR3 is TGTGCCAGCACTGGGACAGGGTTATTTGAGCAGTTCTTC. Translating it yields CASTGTGLFEQFF.

This chain links TRBV7-9 with TRBJ1-2; tentatively, D is TRBD1 (6 bases). The germline CDR1 and CDR2 sequences are SEHNR and FQNEAQ (reference sequence). The CDR3 length is 13 residues. V was trimmed by 5 bases and J by 6 bases, leaving 13 bases between them. CDR3 amino acids: CASSPWDIHGYTF. The CDR3 coding sequence is TGTGCCAGCAGCCCATGGGACATCCATGGCTACACCTTC.

This clone has only a few counts. The chain uses TRBV2 and TRBJ2-7; TRBD2 might be the D (6 bases). V lost 2 bases to trimming and J lost 3 bases, with 14 bases between them. There are 15 residues in the CDR3. Germline lookup yields CDR1 SNHLY and CDR2 FYNNEI. CDR3 DNA: TGTGCCAGCAGTGAACGCGAAGCGGGTATCTACGAGCAGTACTTC. Translated: CASSEREAGIYEQYF.

V gene TRBV5-1 combines with J gene TRBJ2-3; 7 bases line up with TRBD1. The germline V gene has CDR1 SGHRS and CDR2 YFSETQ. This CDR3 is 15 amino acids long. V lost 6 bases and J lost 0; bases outside the gene matches: 7. CDR3 in DNA: TGCGCCAGCACCGGGACAGCCAGAAGCACAGATACGCAGTATTTT. Translating gives CASTGTARSTDTQYF.

The chain links TRBV25-1 to TRBJ1-2; 7 bases match TRBD1. CDR3 length: 12 amino acids. Germline V lookup: CDR1 MGHDK, CDR2 SYGVNS. V was pared by 7 bases and J by 3 bases, with 2 bases of the junction left unmatched. CDR3 loop: CASNTGDYGYTF. In DNA form, the CDR3 reads TGTGCCAGCAACACAGGGGACTATGGCTACACCTTC.

In this sample, this clone turned up a few times. J is TRBJ2-7 and V is TRBV4-1; 9 nucleotides match TRBD1. Germline trimming cut 4 bases from V and 4 bases from J; bases unmatched to any gene: 8. CDR3 size: 15 residues. Germline assignment: CDR1 MGHRA and CDR2 YSYEKL. The CDR3 coding sequence is TGCGCCAGCAGCCGACCGGGACAGGGTTATTACGAGCAGTACTTC. The encoded protein is CASSRPGQGYYEQYF.

This clone was seen a few times. The rearrangement links TRBV7-2 to TRBJ1-5; tentatively, D is TRBD1 (6 bases). The CDR3 has 13 residues. V was pared by 6 bases and J by 5 bases, with 11 bases between. Germline CDR1 SGHTA, CDR2 FQGNSA. The CDR3 spells CASSSDSYQPQHF. CDR3 bases: TGTGCCAGCAGTTCGGACAGCTATCAGCCCCAGCATTTT.

The chain links TRBV11-2 to TRBJ1-5; a weak D match, TRBD1 (6 bases). V dropped 4 bases and J dropped 6 bases, with 10 bases sitting between them. CDR1 and CDR2 from the germline V gene are SGHAT and FQNNGV. The length of the CDR3 is 13 residues. DNA of the CDR3: TGTGCCAGCAGCTCCACAGGGATTCAGCCCCAGCATTTT. Encoded protein: CASSSTGIQPQHF.

Only a few counts were recorded for this clone. V is TRBV25-1 and J is TRBJ2-3, with 9 bases that match TRBD1. Trimming at V came to 8 bases and at J to 6 bases, leaving 9 bases not matched to a gene. This CDR3 is built from 14 residues. The germline CDR1 and CDR2 sequences are MGHDK and SYGVNS. The DNA for the CDR3 is TGTGCCAGCCGTAAACAGGGGGCGGCGGATACGCAGTATTTT. Amino acid sequence: CASRKQGAADTQYF.

This clone was picked up a small number of times. The rearrangement links TRBV4-2 to TRBJ2-7, with D unresolved. Germline V gene sequence: CDR1 LGHNA, CDR2 YNFKEQ. Between the trimmed V and J ends, which lost 0 bases and 3 bases, there was a span of 12 bases. The CDR3 runs 15 residues. The CDR3 region is CASSQDLMNYYEQYF. The CDR3 nucleotides are TGTGCCAGCAGCCAAGATCTAATGAACTACTACGAGCAGTACTTC.

This clone was detected once. This chain uses TRBV7-8 with TRBJ2-7; TRBD2 aligns across 9 bases. CDR1 SGHVS and CDR2 FQNEAQ come from the germline V gene. The CDR3 consists of 15 residues. The V and J ends lost 5 bases and 7 bases, in that order; junction bases with no gene match: 12. The DNA of the CDR3 is TGTGCCAGCAGCCCCCCTCGGACTAGCGTGAGGGAGCAGTACTTC. Amino acid sequence: CASSPPRTSVREQYF. The full variable domain, rest sourced from reference TRBV7-8 and TRBJ2-7, is GAGVSQSPRYKVAKRGQDVALRCDPISGHVSLFWYQQALGQGPEFLTYFQNEAQLDKSGLPSDRFFAERPEGSVSTLKIQRTQQEDSAVYLCASSPPRTSVREQYFGPGTRLTVT.

This clone was observed a handful of times. The J gene is TRBJ2-1, the V gene TRBV13, with TRBD2 matching 12 bases. From germline, CDR1 is PRHDT and CDR2 FYEKMQ (reference sequence). CDR3 size: 16 residues. V lost 5 bases, J lost 9 bases, and 11 bases stayed unmatched. The CDR3 spells CASSPTGLAGRSEQFF. The CDR3 DNA follows: TGTGCCAGCAGCCCCACCGGACTAGCGGGAAGGAGTGAGCAGTTCTTC.

In its sample, this clone was seen a few times. The CDR3 protein is CASSPSGRAADTQYF. The CDR3, as DNA: TGTGCCAGCAGCCCCTCGGGGAGGGCGGCAGATACGCAGTATTTT. The chain carries TRBV7-3 and TRBJ2-3, with TRBD2 matching 7 bases. With 5 bases clipped from V and 4 bases from J, the junction kept 9 bases outside the gene matches. Germline CDR1 reads SGHTA; CDR2 reads FQGTGA. The length of the CDR3 is 15 residues.

This clone showed up just once. The rearrangement uses TRBV27 and TRBJ2-2, with D possibly TRBD1 on 6 matching bases. V was pared by 6 bases and J by 5 bases, with 13 bases between. Germline CDR1 is MNHEY and CDR2 is SMNVEV (reference sequence). This CDR3 has 14 residues. The CDR3 spells CASSRNRVTGELFF. The CDR3, as DNA: TGTGCCAGCAGCCGCAACAGGGTTACCGGGGAGCTGTTTTTT.

J is TRBJ2-2 and V is TRBV7-2; 8 positions agree with TRBD2. J was trimmed by 4 bases and V by 1 base; bases with no gene match: 5. The CDR3 loop spans 16 amino acids. Germline V gene sequence: CDR1 SGHTA, CDR2 FQGNSA. The CDR3 sequence: CASSLGSGIGTGELFF. The CDR3 nucleotides read TGTGCCAGCAGCTTAGGTAGCGGGATCGGCACCGGGGAGCTGTTTTTT.

The chain carries TRBV7-3 and TRBJ2-1; 7 bases agree with TRBD1. The CDR3 extends over 13 amino acids. The J segment lost 6 bases and the V segment lost 6 bases, leaving 5 bases of the junction unmatched. Germline V gene sequence: CDR1 SGHTA, CDR2 FQGTGA. Here the CDR3 reads CASRSGGPNEQFF. The CDR3 DNA reads TGTGCCAGCAGGTCAGGGGGACCCAATGAGCAGTTCTTC. The full variable domain, in which reference TRBV7-3 and TRBJ2-1 provide the parts outside the CDR3, is GAGVSQTPSNKVTEKGKYVELRCDPISGHTALYWYRQSLGQGPEFLIYFQGTGAADDSGLPNDRFFAVRPEGSVSTLKIQRTERGDSAVYLCASRSGGPNEQFFGPGTRLTVL.

This clone was counted between two and nine times. The genes are TRBV13 and TRBJ2-5; D is perhaps TRBD1 (7 bases). The CDR3 has 14 amino acids. With 3 bases removed from V and 5 bases from J, the gap between germline ends came to 13 bases. Germline assignment: CDR1 PRHDT and CDR2 FYEKMQ (reference sequence). DNA of the CDR3: TGTGCCAGCAGCTTCCGGACAGGAGGGGAGACCCAGTACTTC. Its translation is CASSFRTGGETQYF.

The chain combines TRBV9 with TRBJ2-2; D is undetermined. The CDR3 has 14 amino acids. Looked up from germline, CDR1 is SGDLS and CDR2 is YYNGEE. Trimming pared 5 bases from V and 0 bases from J, leaving 8 bases between. The CDR3, as DNA: TGTGCCAGCAGGGGTCTAGCGAACACCGGGGAGCTGTTTTTT. As protein: CASRGLANTGELFF.

This chain uses TRBV2 with TRBJ2-7; TRBD2 might be the D (5 bases). This CDR3 comprises 15 residues. With 6 bases removed from V and 0 bases from J, the gap between germline ends came to 15 bases. From germline, CDR1 is SNHLY and CDR2 FYNNEI. The CDR3 region is CASRAGLSDSYEQYF. In nucleotides, the CDR3 is TGTGCCAGCAGAGCAGGACTTAGCGACTCCTACGAGCAGTACTTC.

This clone was seen a handful of times. The rearrangement links TRBV9 to TRBJ2-4; no definite D call. This CDR3 has 13 amino acids. Trimming shortened V by 1 base and J by 2 bases, and 4 bases separated the two germline ends. Germline V CDR1 and CDR2: SGDLS, YYNGEE. CDR3 sequence: CASSVSTKNIQYF. The CDR3 DNA reads as TGTGCCAGCAGCGTATCCACCAAAAACATTCAGTACTTC.

In this sample, this clone turned up a few times. J is TRBJ2-2 and V is TRBV5-1, with a tentative D call TRBD1 (6 bases). This CDR3 is 16 amino acids long. Trimming pared 0 bases from V and 7 bases from J, leaving 16 bases between. Germline CDR1 and CDR2: SGHRS and YFSETQ. As DNA, the CDR3 is TGCGCCAGCAGCTTGGCCGGGCAGGGGAGCGGCGGGGAGCTGTTTTTT. It codes for CASSLAGQGSGGELFF.

V usage is TRBV27 and J usage is TRBJ1-2; D is perhaps TRBD1 (5 bases). Germline V gene data show CDR1 as MNHEY and CDR2 as SMNVEV (reference sequence). The V and J ends lost 3 bases and 5 bases respectively, with 13 bases between them. The CDR3 loop spans 14 amino acids. CDR3 amino acids: CASSFLGEGYGYTF. In DNA, the CDR3 is TGTGCCAGCAGTTTTCTAGGGGAGGGGTATGGCTACACCTTC.

The chain employs TRBV7-2 and TRBJ1-2; 11 bases match TRBD1. CDR1 is SGHTA, CDR2 FQGNSA, per germline. This CDR3 is 16 amino acids long. V lost 5 bases and J lost 8; bases outside the gene matches: 13. The CDR3 nucleotides are TGTGCCAGCAGCCCTCCGGGACAGGGGGAGGCGGGAGGCTACACCTTC. This sequence encodes CASSPPGQGEAGGYTF.

The rearrangement joins TRBV28 to TRBJ2-7, with no clear D. With 6 bases removed from V and 3 bases from J, the gap between germline ends came to 12 bases. Germline assignment: CDR1 MDHEN and CDR2 SYDVKM. This CDR3 has 13 residues. The DNA for the CDR3 is TGTGCCAGCAGAACCCCCGGCGGCTACGAGCAGTACTTC. Its protein is CASRTPGGYEQYF.

The chain employs TRBV13 and TRBJ2-2, with D uncertain. Germline CDR1 and CDR2: PRHDT and FYEKMQ (reference sequence). This CDR3 is 14 amino acids long. The ends were cut back, 5 bases at V and 7 bases at J, with 14 bases in the middle. The CDR3 region is CASSRSRSVGELFF. CDR3 coding DNA: TGTGCCAGCAGCAGGTCTAGAAGTGTCGGGGAGCTGTTTTTT. Filled out from reference TRBV13 and TRBJ2-2, the complete variable domain reads AAGVIQSPRHLIKEKRETATLKCYPIPRHDTVYWYQQGPGQDPQFLISFYEKMQSDKGSIPDRFSAQQFSDYHSELNMSSLELGDSALYFCASSRSRSVGELFFGEGSRLTVL.

The V gene is TRBV7-9, the J gene TRBJ2-7; TRBD2 aligns across 13 bases. V dropped 5 bases and J dropped 1; count of bases not matched to a gene: 8. CDR1 is SEHNR, CDR2 FQNEAQ, per germline (reference sequence). The CDR3 consists of 17 residues. CDR3 nucleotide sequence: TGTGCCAGCAGCCAGGGACTAGCGGGACTTTGGTCCTACGAGCAGTACTTC. This gives the protein CASSQGLAGLWSYEQYF. Full variable domain (rest looked up from reference TRBV7-9 and TRBJ2-7): DTGVSQNPRHKITKRGQNVTFRCDPISEHNRLYWYRQTLGQGPEFLTYFQNEAQLEKSRLLSDRFSAERPKGSFSTLEIQRTEQGDSAMYLCASSQGLAGLWSYEQYFGPGTRLTVT.

This rearrangement joins TRBV7-8 to TRBJ1-2, with 7 bases identical to TRBD1. CDR1 SGHVS and CDR2 FQNEAQ come from the germline V gene. V lost 5 bases to trimming and J lost 5 bases; unmatched junction nucleotides: 11. The CDR3 length is 15 residues. CDR3 amino acids: CASSTRTGPSYGYTF. In nucleotides, the CDR3 is TGTGCCAGCAGCACTCGGACAGGACCTTCATATGGCTACACCTTC. Variable domain in full (rest from reference TRBV7-8 and TRBJ1-2): GAGVSQSPRYKVAKRGQDVALRCDPISGHVSLFWYQQALGQGPEFLTYFQNEAQLDKSGLPSDRFFAERPEGSVSTLKIQRTQQEDSAVYLCASSTRTGPSYGYTFGSGTRLTVV.

This clone was observed a few times. This chain links TRBV28 with TRBJ1-2, with 7 nucleotides matching TRBD1. Germline V gene data show CDR1 as MDHEN and CDR2 as SYDVKM. V lost 6 bases and J lost 5; bases outside the gene matches: 9. The length of the CDR3 is 14 residues. The CDR3 protein is CASRTGTVGYGYTF. CDR3 nucleotide sequence: TGTGCCAGCAGAACAGGGACAGTCGGTTATGGCTACACCTTC.